This paragraph covers one T cell receptor beta chain sequence. The sample originates from a study of CD8 T cells in Susac syndrome. Peripheral blood CD8+ and CD4+ T cells were profiled by TCR beta sequencing. The CDR3 covers 14 residues. Germline V gene data show CDR1 as KGHSH and CDR2 as LQKENI. The V end lost 3 bases, the J end lost 3 bases, and 6 bases lay between the germline ends. RNA totalling roughly 0.45 to 1 ug underwent reverse transcription with random hexamers. TCR beta CDR3 was amplified by immunoSEQ covering 54 Vbeta and 13 Jbeta. TCRdb itself ran the immunoSEQ multiplex PCR reads through MiXCR, one entry per CDR3 protein. This table holds 250,000 to 350,000 distinct CDR3 sequences, around 92% found once.

V and J are TRBV18 and TRBJ1-6; TRBD1 might be the D (6 bases). This sequence originates from a human donor with multiple sclerosis. The sequenced sample was CD4+ T cells from PBMCs. DNA of the CDR3: TGTGCCAGCTCACCGGACAGCTATAATTCACCCCTCCACTTT. This translates into CASSPDSYNSPLHF.